The clone carrying this TCR beta chain was seen only once. This sample was included in a study of blood T cell repertoires in COVID-19. Study summary: The United States, Italy and Spain provided the acute and convalescent COVID-19 samples. T cells, B-cell-depleted T cells, or PBMCs supplied cDNA or gDNA.

Trimming pared 2 bases from V and 5 bases from J, leaving 13 bases between. Germline-derived CDR1 and CDR2 are LGHDT and YNNKEL (reference sequence). The CDR3 has 15 residues. Authors' analysis steps: Quantification of nucleated cells was approximated via reference gene primer amplification. Sequencing was performed with immunoSEQ multiplex PCR; in TCRdb, only in-frame clones are kept and a portion is missing. The DNA was the basis for D and trimming; V, J and clone size are from that table. The top ten clones hold roughly 6% of a sample with 200,000 to 250,000 clones, less than 85% of them seen once.

This TCR came from a woman in her 70s with acute or convalescent COVID-19. The V call is TRBV3-1 (or the pseudogene TRBV3-2), the J call TRBJ1-5; D not certain. Sequencing was carried out using peripheral blood. Written as DNA, the CDR3 is TGTGCCAGCAGCCAATCCCGGGTTCCTTATCAGCCCCAGCATTTT. Residues: CASSQSRVPYQPQHF.